This T cell receptor beta chain was sequenced for a study of blood T cell repertoires in COVID-19. Study-wide context: The analysed material was cDNA or gDNA that came from T cells, B-cell-depleted T cells, or PBMCs.

All enrollees were roughly 18 to 100 years old and from under 25 US areas. Each participant's cohort was designated according to participant-reported clinical history. J gave up 0 bases and V 6 bases, and 25 bases lay outside the gene matches. This CDR3 spans 23 amino acids. In germline, CDR1 is MNHEY, CDR2 SMNVEV (reference sequence). Only a few counts were recorded for this clone. Under the authors' procedure: Quantification of nucleated cells was approximated via reference gene primer amplification. Sequenced by immunoSEQ multiplex PCR; TCRdb stores in-frame clones only, minus some. V, J and clone size are those of that table, while D and trimming were read from the DNA. Seen here are approximately 320,000 clones, roughly 87% observed once, and the top ten hold about 8.9%.

J is TRBJ2-1 and V is TRBV27; 11 nucleotides agree with TRBD2. This clonotype was obtained from a young woman who had recovered from COVID-19. The sequencing input was PBMCs or T cells enriched from blood (not recorded which). The DNA for the CDR3 is TGTGCCAGCAGCACTTATACCCCAGAAATTAGACTAGCGGGGCTAAGCTCCTACAATGAGCAGTTCTTC. Amino acids: CASSTYTPEIRLAGLSSYNEQFF.